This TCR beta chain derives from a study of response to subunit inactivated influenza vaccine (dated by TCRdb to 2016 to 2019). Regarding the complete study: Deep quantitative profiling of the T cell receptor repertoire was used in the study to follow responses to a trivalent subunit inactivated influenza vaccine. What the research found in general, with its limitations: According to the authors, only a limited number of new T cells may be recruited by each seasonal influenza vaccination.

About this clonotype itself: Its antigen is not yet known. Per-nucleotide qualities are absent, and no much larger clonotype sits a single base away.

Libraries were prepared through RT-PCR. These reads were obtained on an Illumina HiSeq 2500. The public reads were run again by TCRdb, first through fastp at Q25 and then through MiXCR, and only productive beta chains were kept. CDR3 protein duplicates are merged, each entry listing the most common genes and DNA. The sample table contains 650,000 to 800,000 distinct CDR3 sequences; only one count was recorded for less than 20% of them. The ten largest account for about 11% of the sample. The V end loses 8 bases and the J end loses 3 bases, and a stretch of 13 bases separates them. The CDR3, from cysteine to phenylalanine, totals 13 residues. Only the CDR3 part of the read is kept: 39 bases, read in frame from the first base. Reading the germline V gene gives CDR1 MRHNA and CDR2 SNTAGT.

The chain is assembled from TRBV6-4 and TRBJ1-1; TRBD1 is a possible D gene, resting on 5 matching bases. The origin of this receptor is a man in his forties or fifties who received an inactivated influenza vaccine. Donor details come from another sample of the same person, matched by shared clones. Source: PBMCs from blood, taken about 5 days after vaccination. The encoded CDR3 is CASAPQGYTEAFF. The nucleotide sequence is TGTGCCAGCGCCCCTCAGGGATACACTGAAGCTTTCTTT.